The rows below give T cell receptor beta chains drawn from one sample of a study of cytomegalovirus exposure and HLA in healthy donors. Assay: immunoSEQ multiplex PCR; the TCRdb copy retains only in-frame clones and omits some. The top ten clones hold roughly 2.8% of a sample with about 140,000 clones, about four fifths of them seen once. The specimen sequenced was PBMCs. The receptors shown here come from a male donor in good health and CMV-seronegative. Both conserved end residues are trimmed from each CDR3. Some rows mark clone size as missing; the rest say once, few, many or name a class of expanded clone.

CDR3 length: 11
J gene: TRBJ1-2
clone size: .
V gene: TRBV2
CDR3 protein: ASSPDRDHGYT

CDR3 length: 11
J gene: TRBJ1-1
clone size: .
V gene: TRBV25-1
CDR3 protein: ASSAAGRRAAF

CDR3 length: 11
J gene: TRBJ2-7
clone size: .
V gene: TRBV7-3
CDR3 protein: ASSPTGGYEQY

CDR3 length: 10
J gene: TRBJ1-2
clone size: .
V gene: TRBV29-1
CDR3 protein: SVAGSHYGYP

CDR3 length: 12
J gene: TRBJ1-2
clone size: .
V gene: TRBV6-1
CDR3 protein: ASSETGIRAGYT

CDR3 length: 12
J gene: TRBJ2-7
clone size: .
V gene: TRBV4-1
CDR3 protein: ASSRPGTGSEQY

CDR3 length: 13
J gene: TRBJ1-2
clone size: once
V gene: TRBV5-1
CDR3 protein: ASSIGTALDYGYT

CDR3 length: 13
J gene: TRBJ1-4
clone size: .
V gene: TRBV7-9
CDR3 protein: ASSSRQGANEKLF

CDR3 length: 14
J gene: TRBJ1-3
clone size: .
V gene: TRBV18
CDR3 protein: ASSPPSTQAGNTIY

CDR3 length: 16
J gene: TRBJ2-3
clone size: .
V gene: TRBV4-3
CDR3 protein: ASSQDWGQGLFTDTQY

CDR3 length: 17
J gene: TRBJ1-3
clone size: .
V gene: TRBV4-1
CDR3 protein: ASSQDGTGFRPGGNTIY

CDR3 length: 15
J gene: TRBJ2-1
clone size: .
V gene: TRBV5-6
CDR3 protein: ASSRTGPQSSYNEQF

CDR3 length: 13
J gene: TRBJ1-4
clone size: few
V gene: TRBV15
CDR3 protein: ATSRGTEGNEKLL

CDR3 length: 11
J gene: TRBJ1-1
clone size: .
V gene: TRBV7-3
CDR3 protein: ASSLFEGTEAF

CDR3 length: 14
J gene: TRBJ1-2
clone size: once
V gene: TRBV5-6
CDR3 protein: ASSLTGQGMIYGYP